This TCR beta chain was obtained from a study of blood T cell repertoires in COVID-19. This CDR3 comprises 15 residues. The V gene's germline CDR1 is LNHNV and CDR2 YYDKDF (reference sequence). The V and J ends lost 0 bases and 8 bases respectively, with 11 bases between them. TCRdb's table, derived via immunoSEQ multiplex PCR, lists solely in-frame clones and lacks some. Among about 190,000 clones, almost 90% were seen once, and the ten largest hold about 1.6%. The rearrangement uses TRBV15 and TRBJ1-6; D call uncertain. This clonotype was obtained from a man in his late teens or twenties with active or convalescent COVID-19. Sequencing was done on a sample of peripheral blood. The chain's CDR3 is CATSRDGGRDSPLHF. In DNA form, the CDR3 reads TGTGCCACCAGCAGAGATGGAGGGAGGGATTCACCCCTCCACTTT.